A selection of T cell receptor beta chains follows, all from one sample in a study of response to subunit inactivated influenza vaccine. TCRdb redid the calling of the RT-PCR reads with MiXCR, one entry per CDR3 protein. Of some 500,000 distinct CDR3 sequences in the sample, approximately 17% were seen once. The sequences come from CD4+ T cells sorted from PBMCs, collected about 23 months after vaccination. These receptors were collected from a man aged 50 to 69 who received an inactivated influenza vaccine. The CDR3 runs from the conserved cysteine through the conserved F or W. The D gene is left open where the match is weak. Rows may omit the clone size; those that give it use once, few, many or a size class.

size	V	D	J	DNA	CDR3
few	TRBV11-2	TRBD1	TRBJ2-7	TGTGCCAGCACCCCCCTGCTTGGACAGGGGTACTACGAGCAGTACTTC	CASTPLLGQGYYEQYF
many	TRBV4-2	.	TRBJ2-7	TGTGCCAGCAGCCAAGTCGGGACCCTCTCCGAGCAGTACTTC	CASSQVGTLSEQYF
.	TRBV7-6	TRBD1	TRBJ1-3	TGTGCCAGCAGCCCAGGACAGGCGGAGGGAAACACCATATATTTT	CASSPGQAEGNTIYF
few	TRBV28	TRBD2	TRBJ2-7	TGTGCCAGCAGCTGGGGACTAGCCGGCTACGAGCAGTACTTC	CASSWGLAGYEQYF
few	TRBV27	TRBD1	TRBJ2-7	TGTGCCAGCAGTTGGCCAGGGGGTGGGGAGCAGTACTTC	CASSWPGGGEQYF
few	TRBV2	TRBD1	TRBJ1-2	TGTGCCAGCAGCGGGGACAGGACGAACTATGGCTACACCTTC	CASSGDRTNYGYTF
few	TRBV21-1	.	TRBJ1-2	TGTGCCAGCAGGGGGGCCGATAACTATGGCTACACCTTC	CASRGADNYGYTF
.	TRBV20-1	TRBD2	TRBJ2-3	TGCAGTGCTATGGGTAGCGGGGGACCCACAGATACGCAGTATTTT	CSAMGSGGPTDTQYF
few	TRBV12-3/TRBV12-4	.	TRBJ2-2	TGTGCCAGCAGGTCGGACAGTACCGGGGAGCTGTTTTTT	CASRSDSTGELFF
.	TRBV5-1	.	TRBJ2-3	TGCGCCAGCAGAACCCTGAGCACAGATACGCAGTATTTT	CASRTLSTDTQYF
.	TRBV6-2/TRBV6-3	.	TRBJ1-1	TGTGCCAGCATTCAGGGGCCGGGTGAAGCTTTCTTT	CASIQGPGEAFF
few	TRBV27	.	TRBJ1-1	TGTGCCAGCAGTCCCAATTCATTGAACACTGAAGCTTTCTTT	CASSPNSLNTEAFF
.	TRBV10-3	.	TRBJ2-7	TGTGCCATCAGTGTCTACGGTGACTACGAGCAGTACTTC	CAISVYGDYEQYF
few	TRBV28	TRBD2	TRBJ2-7	TGTGCCAGCAGTTTCCTAGCGGGAGGGGCCTACGAGCAGTACTTC	CASSFLAGGAYEQYF
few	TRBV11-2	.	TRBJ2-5	TGTGCCAGCAGTCGCAACGAAAAAGAGACCCAGTACTTC	CASSRNEKETQYF
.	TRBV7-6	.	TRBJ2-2	.	CASIGHRGFPGSCFF
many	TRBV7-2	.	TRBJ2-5	TGTGCCAGCAGCTCATGGGAGACCCAGTACTTC	CASSSWETQYF
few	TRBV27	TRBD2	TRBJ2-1	TGTGCCAGCAGTGAATCCGGGACTAGCGGGACAGTTGAGCAGTTCTTC	CASSESGTSGTVEQFF
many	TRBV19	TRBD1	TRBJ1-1	TGTGCCAGTAGGGGACAGGGGAAGAACACTGAAGCTTTCTTT	CASRGQGKNTEAFF
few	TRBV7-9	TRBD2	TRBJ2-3	TGTGCCAGCAGCTTAGCCTCAGGCGGGGGGGGCACAGATACGCAGTATTTT	CASSLASGGGGTDTQYF
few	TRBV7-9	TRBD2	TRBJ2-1	TGTGCCAGCAGCTTAAGGGGGCTAGCGGGGAGTAACAATGAGCAGTTCTTC	CASSLRGLAGSNNEQFF
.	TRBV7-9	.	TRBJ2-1	TGTGCCAGCAGCGCTAAGCGGCAGGGGCCCTACAATGAGCAGTTCTTC	CASSAKRQGPYNEQFF
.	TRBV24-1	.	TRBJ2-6	TGTGCCACCTCAGGGGCTGACCGCTCTGGGGCCAACGTCCTGACTTTC	CATSGADRSGANVLTF
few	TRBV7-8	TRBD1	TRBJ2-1	TGTGCCAGCAGACTCAGACAGGGGGCCTACAATGAGCAGTTCTTC	CASRLRQGAYNEQFF
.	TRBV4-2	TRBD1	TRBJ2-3	TGTGCCAGCAGCCAAGAACCGGGACAGGGCGCAGATACGCAGTATTTT	CASSQEPGQGADTQYF